Listed here are 14 T cell receptor beta chains from one sample, sequenced in a study of metastatic and nonmetastatic thyroid tumors (dated by TCRdb to about 2020). No patient had received any treatment before thyroid surgery. Library generation was performed with PCR. Sequenced on an Illumina HiSeq 4000. The raw public data were reprocessed by TCRdb itself: fastp quality trimming at Q25, MiXCR clonotype calling, in-frame beta chains only. The sample table holds about 13,000 clones, of which 24% were seen once. The biggest ten clones account for roughly three fifths of the sample. The sequenced sample consisted of blood. All receptors derive from a male donor with papillary thyroid cancer or a benign thyroid nodule (not recorded which). Some clones in this sample may be carry-over from other donors' samples.

The chain links TRBV19 to TRBJ1-2; 8 positions match TRBD1. The germline V gene has CDR1 LNHDA and CDR2 SQIVND (reference sequence). The junction had 8 bases not matched to a gene; V was cut back by 7 bases and J by 7 bases. The CDR3 totals 13 residues. The CDR3 DNA sequence: TGTGCCAGTACCCCGGACAGGGATACTGGCTACACCTTC. It translates to CASTPDRDTGYTF.

This chain connects TRBV20-1 to TRBJ2-7; the match to TRBD2 covers 10 bases. The CDR3 covers 16 residues. CDR1 is DFQATT, CDR2 SNEGSKA, per germline (reference sequence). V lost 2 bases and J lost 4; bases outside the gene matches: 11. The CDR3 sequence is CSARNPQAGGGYEQYF. CDR3 coding DNA: TGCAGTGCTAGAAACCCTCAAGCGGGAGGGGGGTACGAGCAGTACTTC.

The chain combines TRBV7-8 with TRBJ2-7; 9 bases are shared with TRBD2. V lost 5 bases to trimming and J lost 3 bases; unmatched junction nucleotides: 11. In germline, CDR1 is SGHVS, CDR2 FQNEAQ. This CDR3 spans 16 amino acids. The DNA of the CDR3 is TGTGCCAGCAGCCAACAGACTGGGACTAGCTACTACGAGCAGTACTTC. Translated: CASSQQTGTSYYEQYF.

Ten or more counts support this clone. Other DNA variants within this sample encode the same CDR3. The chain has TRBV6-2 or TRBV6-3 and TRBJ1-5, with TRBD1 matching 11 bases. In germline, CDR1 is MNHEY, CDR2 SVGEGT. The length of the CDR3 is 14 residues. With V trimmed by 4 bases and J by 6 bases, 2 bases remained unmatched. CDR3 region: CASSLGQGVQPQHF. In DNA form, the CDR3 reads TGTGCCAGCAGTTTGGGACAGGGGGTTCAGCCCCAGCATTTT.

The chain employs TRBV19 and TRBJ2-1, with 8 bases lining up with TRBD2. Germline CDR1 is LNHDA and CDR2 is SQIVND (reference sequence). CDR3 length equals 16 residues. J lost 0 bases, V lost 5 bases, and 6 bases had no gene match. Written as DNA, the CDR3 is TGTGCCAGTAGTCCCCCTCTAGCGGGCTCCTACAATGAGCAGTTCTTC. This sequence encodes CASSPPLAGSYNEQFF.

V and J are TRBV5-1 and TRBJ1-1; D not resolved. This CDR3 is 14 amino acids long. Germline V CDR1 and CDR2: SGHRS, YFSETQ. Deletions cut 0 bases from V and 0 bases from J, with 6 bases between. This CDR3 reads CASSLDGLNTEAFF. CDR3 DNA sequence: TGCGCCAGCAGCTTGGACGGATTGAACACTGAAGCTTTCTTT.

In its sample, this clone was seen a few times. The rearrangement links TRBV6-4 to TRBJ1-1; D is unclear. V was pared by 4 bases and J by 5 bases, with 14 bases between. Germline V gene sequence: CDR1 MRHNA, CDR2 SNTAGT. The CDR3 length is 14 residues. The CDR3 DNA follows: TGTGCCAGCAGTGCCCGGGCCGGCGAGACTGAAGCTTTCTTT. As protein: CASSARAGETEAFF.

This clone occurred many times. The chain joins TRBV10-3 to TRBJ1-5; D gene uncertain. Trimming pared 2 bases from V and 7 bases from J, leaving 15 bases between. The germline gives CDR1 ENHRY, CDR2 SYGVKD. The CDR3 sequence is 15 residues long. The CDR3 region has the DNA TGTGCCATCAGTGAGCCCCCCTGGGGAGAACAGCCCCAGCATTTT. Encoded protein: CAISEPPWGEQPQHF.

This clone rates as medium-sized. J is TRBJ2-1 and V is TRBV2, with TRBD2 identical over 9 bases. This CDR3 spans 15 amino acids. Germline CDR1 reads SNHLY; CDR2 reads FYNNEI. Trimming cost V 7 bases and J 1 base; bases outside gene matches: 5. The CDR3 region is CASMGAGGSYNEQFF. In nucleotides, the CDR3 is TGTGCCAGCATGGGCGCGGGGGGGTCCTACAATGAGCAGTTCTTC. Together with reference TRBV2 and TRBJ2-1, the CDR3 gives the full variable domain: EPEVTQTPSHQVTQMGQEVILRCVPISNHLYFYWYRQILGQKVEFLVSFYNNEISEKSEIFDDQFSVERPDGSNFTLKIRSTKLEDSAMYFCASMGAGGSYNEQFFGPGTRLTVL.

On this clone itself: One end of the junction fails to match germline, which may point to a read error. This rearrangement joins TRBV6-4 to TRBJ1-2; D uncertain. Germline-derived CDR1 and CDR2 are MRHNA and SNTAGT. This CDR3 is built from 15 residues. This CDR3 reads CASSDDERANYVYTF. The CDR3 coding sequence is TGTGCCAGCAGTGACGACGAAAGAGCTAACTATGTCTACACCTTC.

This clone was seen many times. The chain joins TRBV20-1 to TRBJ2-1; D is uncertain. The germline V gene has CDR1 DFQATT and CDR2 SNEGSKA (reference sequence). V dropped 3 bases and J dropped 4 bases, with 10 bases sitting between them. The length of the CDR3 is 13 residues. As DNA, the CDR3 is TGCAGTGCTAGCCCCCCCAGTTACAATGAGCAGTTCTTC. It specifies CSASPPSYNEQFF.

In this sample, this clone turned up a few times. The chain joins TRBV6-1 to TRBJ2-7; perhaps TRBD2 as D (5 bases). From germline, CDR1 is MNHNS and CDR2 SASEGT. The CDR3 extends over 14 amino acids. Trimming took off 4 bases at V and 5 bases at J, with 15 bases between the two ends. CDR3 nucleotides: TGTGCCAGCAGTGCCCCGGTGGGAGAAGACGAGCAGTACTTC. Translation: CASSAPVGEDEQYF.

This clone was counted between two and nine times. The chain couples TRBV2 to TRBJ1-3; no clear D gene. Trimming cost V 4 bases and J 6 bases, with 10 bases left between them. The CDR3 has 13 amino acids. CDR1 SNHLY and CDR2 FYNNEI come from the germline V gene. The CDR3 sequence is CASSGFVLNTIYF. The CDR3 nucleotides are TGTGCCAGCAGTGGGTTCGTTTTAAACACCATATATTTT.

This clone was seen more than once but under ten times. The genes are TRBV28 and TRBJ2-5; 13 bases match TRBD2. The CDR3 loop spans 15 amino acids. Unmatched junction bases numbered 6, after V lost 7 bases and J lost 4 bases. Germline assignment: CDR1 MDHEN and CDR2 SYDVKM. In DNA, the CDR3 is TGTGCCAGCAAAAAGACTAGCGGGGGGTCAGAGACCCAGTACTTC. Encoded protein: CASKKTSGGSETQYF.